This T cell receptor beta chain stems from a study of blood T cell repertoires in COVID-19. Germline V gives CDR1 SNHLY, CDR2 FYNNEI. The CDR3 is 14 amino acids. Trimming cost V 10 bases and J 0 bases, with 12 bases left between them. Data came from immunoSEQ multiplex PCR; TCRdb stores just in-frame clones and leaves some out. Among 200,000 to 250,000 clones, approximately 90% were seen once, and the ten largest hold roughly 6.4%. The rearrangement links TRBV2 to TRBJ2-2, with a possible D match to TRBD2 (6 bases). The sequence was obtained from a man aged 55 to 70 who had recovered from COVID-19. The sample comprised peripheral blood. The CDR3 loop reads CATLPSANTGELFF. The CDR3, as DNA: TGTGCCACCCTCCCTAGCGCGAACACCGGGGAGCTGTTTTTT.